The 10 T cell receptor beta chains listed next were all sequenced from one sample in a study of tumor-infiltrating lymphocytes in primary liver carcinoma. Blood RNA originated from unsorted whole blood, with germline DNA additionally extracted. Constant-region priming of around 500 ng total RNA yielded TCR beta cDNA. Libraries of TCR beta came from three nested multiplex PCR rounds with slightly modified ARM-PCR. Two initial PCR rounds of about 9 cycles each paired TRBV1-TRBV30 forward primers with a C-beta reverse primer. TCRdb reanalysed the multiplex PCR reads using MiXCR and keeps one entry per CDR3 protein. The data contain about 310,000 distinct CDR3 sequences, 65% of them singletons. The sequenced sample was peripheral blood. Receptors were obtained from a man aged 40-49 years with primary liver carcinoma and hepatitis B virus infection.

The J gene is TRBJ1-2, the V gene TRBV5-4; D possibly corresponds to TRBD1 (6 bases). Germline V gives CDR1 SGHNT, CDR2 YYREEE (reference sequence). Trimming took off 10 bases at V and 6 bases at J, with 22 bases between the two ends. The CDR3 spans 14 residues. CDR3 nucleotides: TGTGCCGGGTCTAGGAAGGGGGACGGGGATGGCTACACCTTC. Its translation is CAGSRKGDGDGYTF.

The V call is TRBV6-1, the J call TRBJ2-2; 7 bases match TRBD2. Germline V gene sequence: CDR1 MNHNS, CDR2 SASEGT. Trimming at V came to 11 bases and at J to 6 bases, leaving 9 bases not matched to a gene. This CDR3 is built from 13 residues. The CDR3 coding sequence is TGTGCCGGCAAGCGGGCGGGGGCCGGGGAGCTGTTTTTT. It specifies CAGKRAGAGELFF.

Only a few counts were recorded for this clonotype. The chain employs TRBV7-9 and TRBJ2-3; D is uncertain. CDR1 and CDR2 (germline): SEHNR, FQNEAQ (reference sequence). The CDR3 runs to 14 residues. The V end was cut by 1 base, the J end by 8 bases, with 13 bases between. CDR3: CASSLGRTVGTQYF. CDR3 nucleotides: TGTGCCAGCAGCTTAGGCCGGACCGTGGGTACGCAGTATTTT.

A word on this clonotype: A clone one base away is much larger, so this may be a read error. CDR3 amino acids: CASSKVGGRVYGYTF. In DNA, the CDR3 is TGTGCCAGCAGTAAAGTAGGTGGCAGGGTCTATGGCTACACCTTC. The V call is TRBV6-1, the J call TRBJ1-2; D perhaps matches TRBD1 (5 bases). V was pared by 5 bases and J by 4 bases, with 17 bases between. This CDR3 spans 15 amino acids. Germline lookup yields CDR1 MNHNS and CDR2 SASEGT.

The chain carries TRBV20-1 and TRBJ2-1; 9 nucleotides line up with TRBD2. Germline V lookup: CDR1 DFQATT, CDR2 SNEGSKA (reference sequence). J gave up 8 bases and V 7 bases, and 12 bases lay outside the gene matches. The length of the CDR3 is 14 residues. The CDR3 nucleotides are TGCAGTGTCTGCTTGGGGCGGGAGGGATATGAGCAGTTCTTC. Protein: CSVCLGREGYEQFF.

CDR3 residues: CASRKLGGRDHNEQFF. CDR3 sequence (DNA): TGTGCCAGCAGGAAACTAGGCGGGAGGGATCACAATGAGCAGTTCTTC. This chain connects TRBV6-6 to TRBJ2-1; TRBD2 aligns across 9 bases. In germline, CDR1 is MNHNY, CDR2 SVGAGI (reference sequence). CDR3 size: 16 residues. J lost 5 bases, V lost 6 bases, and 11 bases had no gene match.

The rearrangement uses TRBV28 and TRBJ1-2, with D possibly TRBD1 on 6 matching bases. Trimming pared 7 bases from V and 8 bases from J, leaving 17 bases between. The CDR3 runs 13 residues. Germline loops: CDR1 MDHEN, CDR2 SYDVKM. The CDR3 is CASTLAGVFGYTF. CDR3 DNA sequence: TGTGCCAGCACCCTCGCAGGGGTGTTCGGCTACACCTTC.

The chain carries TRBV4-2 and TRBJ2-7; possible D gene TRBD1, 7 bases. Germline V gives CDR1 LGHNA, CDR2 YNFKEQ. This CDR3 is 15 amino acids long. V lost 0 bases and J 4 bases, leaving 13 bases between the germline ends. CDR3 coding DNA: TGTGCCAGCAGCCAAGAGGCGGGACAGCCTTACGAGCAGTACTTC. It specifies CASSQEAGQPYEQYF.

This clonotype was recorded only once. The CDR3 does not end in the conserved phenylalanine or tryptophan, so this is likely a read error. Because the CDR3's place on the DNA is in doubt, the DNA is left out and the CDR3 is given as listed by TCRdb. The chain joins TRBV11-2 to TRBJ2-3; the DNA was not used to check the table's D call, TRBD2. The CDR3 extends over 14 residues, inclusive of both ends. The germline gives CDR1 SGHAT, CDR2 FQNNGV. This chain's CDR3 is CASSQGLSTDTQDL.

The V call is TRBV10-1, the J call TRBJ2-2; D gene unclear. This CDR3 is built from 14 residues. Germline V gives CDR1 WNHNN, CDR2 SYGVQD (reference sequence). Trimming cost V 7 bases and J 3 bases, with 12 bases left between them. CDR3 sequence: CASNGEKHTGELFF. CDR3 nucleotide sequence: TGCGCCAGCAATGGAGAGAAGCACACCGGGGAGCTGTTTTTT.